The source of this TCR beta chain is a study of blood T cell repertoires in COVID-19. Study in general: Collection of acute and convalescent COVID-19 samples took place in the United States, Italy and Spain.

Repertoires were generated with immunoSEQ multiplex PCR, while TCRdb's copy carries only in-frame clones and drops some. The data hold about 130,000 clones, with 70% to 90% observed a single time. V lost 0 bases, J lost 0 bases, and 16 bases lay in between. The CDR3 totals 18 residues. Germline V gene sequence: CDR1 SGHRS, CDR2 YFSETQ. The clonotype originates from a human donor in a cohort sampled during active COVID-19. This chain uses TRBV5-1 with TRBJ2-1; no clear D gene. Sequenced sample: peripheral blood. In DNA, the CDR3 is TGCGCCAGCAGCTTGGGGTTGTATAGCAGAAGCTCCTACAATGAGCAGTTCTTC. Protein sequence: CASSLGLYSRSSYNEQFF.